Presented here are 18 T cell receptor beta chains from one specimen sequenced in a study of siplizumab effects on memory and regulatory T cells. Generated by immunoSEQ multiplex PCR, the TCRdb table keeps only in-frame clones and is missing some. This table has 70,000 or so clones, roughly 88% appearing once. Material: Tregs sorted from blood. These receptors all come from a human donor in good health.

The rearrangement uses TRBV7-2 and TRBJ2-7, with TRBD2 identical over 9 bases. CDR1 and CDR2 (germline): SGHTA, FQGNSA. The CDR3 consists of 14 residues. With 5 bases clipped from V and 0 bases from J, the junction kept 2 bases outside the gene matches. The CDR3 coding sequence is TGTGCCAGCAGCCAGACTAGCGGCTCCTACGAGCAGTACTTC. Protein: CASSQTSGSYEQYF.

The chain joins TRBV18 to TRBJ2-1; TRBD2 matches 7 bases. CDR3 length equals 15 residues. CDR1 KGHSH and CDR2 LQKENI come from the germline V gene. Trimming took 0 bases from V and 7 from J; bases not matched to a gene: 6. CDR3 DNA sequence: TGTGCCAGCTCACCACCGGCGGGAGCTCGGAATGAGCAGTTCTTC. Amino acids: CASSPPAGARNEQFF. Drawing the rest from reference TRBV18 and TRBJ2-1, the complete variable domain is NAGVMQNPRHLVRRRGQEARLRCSPMKGHSHVYWYRQLPEEGLKFMVYLQKENIIDESGMPKERFSAEFPKEGPSILRIQQVVRGDSAAYFCASSPPAGARNEQFFGPGTRLTVL.

This clone was counted once. The V and J genes are TRBV5-6 and TRBJ1-1, with D uncertain. Germline loops: CDR1 SGHDT, CDR2 YYEEEE. V gave up 4 bases and J gave up 0 bases, with 13 bases separating them. This CDR3 contains 15 residues. The DNA for the CDR3 is TGTGCCAGCAGCCCTAACCCGGCGGTGAACACTGAAGCTTTCTTT. It encodes CASSPNPAVNTEAFF. The full variable domain, completed using reference TRBV5-6 and TRBJ1-1, is DAGVTQSPTHLIKTRGQQVTLRCSPKSGHDTVSWYQQALGQGPQFIFQYYEEEERQRGNFPDRFSGHQFPNYSSELNVNALLLGDSALYLCASSPNPAVNTEAFFGQGTRLTVV.

A note on this clone: Other DNA sequences within the sample encode an identical CDR3. The chain recombines TRBV18 with TRBJ2-3; D not certain. Germline values: CDR1 KGHSH, CDR2 LQKENI. Trimming shortened V by 0 bases and J by 0 bases, and 1 base separated the two germline ends. This CDR3 has 13 amino acids. CDR3 sequence reads: CASSPPSTDTQYF. The CDR3 DNA reads as TGTGCCAGCTCACCACCAAGCACAGATACGCAGTATTTT.

The chain uses TRBV5-1 and TRBJ2-1; TRBD2 matches 9 bases. The V and J ends lost 4 bases and 9 bases, in that order; junction bases with no gene match: 14. In germline, CDR1 is SGHRS, CDR2 YFSETQ. This CDR3 contains 16 residues. The CDR3 loop is CASSPDMASGISEQFF. The DNA of the CDR3 is TGCGCCAGCAGCCCGGATATGGCTAGCGGGATCAGTGAGCAGTTCTTC.

V and J are TRBV10-3 and TRBJ2-7, with D uncertain. This CDR3 is 14 amino acids long. The ends were cut back, 0 bases at V and 0 bases at J, with 6 bases in the middle. The V gene's germline CDR1 is ENHRY and CDR2 SYGVKD. CDR3 DNA sequence: TGTGCCATCAGTGAGTCCCGGGTCTCCTACGAGCAGTACTTC. Its translation: CAISESRVSYEQYF.

This clone was counted a single time. The rearrangement uses TRBV7-2 and TRBJ2-5; no reliable D call. The ends were cut back, 2 bases at V and 4 bases at J, with 8 bases in the middle. Germline CDR1 SGHTA, CDR2 FQGNSA. CDR3 length equals 13 residues. The CDR3 sequence is CASSLFRAETQYF. For the CDR3, the DNA is TGTGCCAGCAGCTTATTCAGAGCAGAGACCCAGTACTTC.

This sequence joins TRBV4-2 and TRBJ2-7, with 7 nucleotides matching TRBD2. Trimming cost V 4 bases and J 2 bases; bases outside gene matches: 8. The CDR3 totals 15 residues. Per the germline V gene, CDR1 is LGHNA and CDR2 is YNFKEQ. The CDR3 bases are TGTGCCAGCAGCCTAGCTTGGGACTACACCTACGAGCAGTACTTC. Translated, it gives CASSLAWDYTYEQYF.

The CDR3 DNA sequence: TGTGCCAGCAGCCGGGGAGGACAGGGGAAAAACATTCAGTACTTC. As protein: CASSRGGQGKNIQYF. The V call is TRBV6-5, the J call TRBJ2-4, with 9 bases aligning to TRBD1. The CDR3 covers 15 residues. Germline CDR1 and CDR2: MNHEY and SVGAGI. The J segment lost 4 bases and the V segment lost 6 bases, leaving 7 bases of the junction unmatched.

This rearrangement joins TRBV5-1 to TRBJ1-3; tentatively, D is TRBD1 (5 bases). This CDR3 region has 14 residues. V was pared by 3 bases and J by 1 base, with 8 bases between. Germline CDR1 reads SGHRS; CDR2 reads YFSETQ. The chain's CDR3 is CASSWGTSGNTIYF. The CDR3 bases are TGCGCCAGCAGCTGGGGGACGTCTGGAAACACCATATATTTT.

The chain links TRBV5-1 to TRBJ1-4; D possibly corresponds to TRBD1 (5 bases). The CDR3 extends over 14 amino acids. In germline, CDR1 is SGHRS, CDR2 YFSETQ. V lost 2 bases and J lost 10, with 15 bases in between. The CDR3 DNA is TGCGCCAGCAGCTTCGGCCGAGGGGATGGAAAACTGTTTTTT. Amino acids: CASSFGRGDGKLFF.

The chain has TRBV28 and TRBJ1-2, with a possible D match to TRBD1 (6 bases). CDR1 is MDHEN and CDR2 is SYDVKM in the germline V gene. The CDR3 is 14 amino acids. Trimming took off 6 bases at V and 3 bases at J, with 14 bases between the two ends. The CDR3, as DNA: TGTGCCAGCAGCACCAGACAGGTTCACTATGGCTACACCTTC. It is translated as CASSTRQVHYGYTF.

The chain uses TRBV15 and TRBJ2-1; D is undetermined. Trimming took off 3 bases at V and 2 bases at J, with 8 bases between the two ends. The CDR3 is 14 amino acids. Germline CDR1 is LNHNV and CDR2 is YYDKDF (reference sequence). The DNA of the CDR3 is TGTGCCACCAGCAGTAGTCGCGCCTACAATGAGCAGTTCTTC. It encodes CATSSSRAYNEQFF.

This clone is medium-sized (0.01 to 0.1%) by share. This sequence joins TRBV7-2 and TRBJ2-7; no reliable D call. Trimming cost V 5 bases and J 4 bases, with 12 bases left between them. Germline loops: CDR1 SGHTA, CDR2 FQGNSA. The CDR3 runs 13 residues. The CDR3 region has the DNA TGTGCCAGCAGCGTACCGGGCCGTTACGAGCAGTACTTC. It specifies CASSVPGRYEQYF.

The chain is built from TRBV11-3 and TRBJ1-2; perhaps TRBD1 as D (5 bases). CDR1 is SGHNT, CDR2 YENEEA, per germline. Trimming took 1 base from V and 6 from J, leaving 9 bases between them. This CDR3 comprises 13 residues. CDR3 sequence reads: CASSLVWGNGYTF. The CDR3 nucleotides are TGTGCCAGCAGCTTAGTTTGGGGGAATGGCTACACCTTC. Together with reference TRBV11-3 and TRBJ1-2, the CDR3 gives the full variable domain: EAGVVQSPRYKIIEKKQPVAFWCNPISGHNTLYWYLQNLGQGPELLIRYENEEAVDDSQLPKDRFSAERLKGVDSTLKIQPAELGDSAVYLCASSLVWGNGYTFGSGTRLTVV.

The genes are TRBV28 and TRBJ1-2; perhaps TRBD1 as D (5 bases). Per the germline V gene, CDR1 is MDHEN and CDR2 is SYDVKM. V lost 2 bases to trimming and J lost 1 base, with 14 bases between them. The CDR3 consists of 16 residues. The CDR3 DNA reads as TGTGCCAGCAGTTTAGTAGTCGGCAGGGATAACTATGGCTACACCTTC. It specifies CASSLVVGRDNYGYTF.

The table lists this clone with a count of one. This rearrangement joins TRBV6-4 to TRBJ1-2; D is perhaps TRBD1 (5 bases). Trimming took off 5 bases at V and 0 bases at J, with 7 bases between the two ends. The CDR3 is made up of 13 amino acids. Germline CDR1 and CDR2: MRHNA and SNTAGT. DNA of the CDR3: TGTGCCAGCAGTCCGGGACCTAACTATGGCTACACCTTC. Its protein product is CASSPGPNYGYTF.

This rearrangement joins TRBV7-8 to TRBJ2-5, with 8 nucleotides matching TRBD1. Trimming removed 5 bases from V and 1 base from J; junction bases left unmatched: 9. The CDR3 runs 16 residues. The germline gives CDR1 SGHVS, CDR2 FQNEAQ. The CDR3 nucleotides read TGTGCCAGCAGCCCAGGACAGGGACGTTCCCAAGAGACCCAGTACTTC. Protein: CASSPGQGRSQETQYF.